Listed below are T cell receptor beta chains from one sample, sequenced in a study of blood T cell repertoires in COVID-19. Sequencing used immunoSEQ multiplex PCR; TCRdb keeps in-frame clones, though not all of them. The data show roughly 150,000 clones, about 80% seen once. The sequencing sample was made of peripheral blood. The receptors were sampled from a woman of 80 years or more with acute or convalescent COVID-19. Each CDR3 is given with its conserved first and last residue. The D gene is left open where the match is weak. Where a row states a size, it is once, few, many or the class of an expanded clone; other rows omit it.

d_gene: -
abundance: -
j_gene: TRBJ2-3
v_gene: TRBV7-9
len: 15
CDR3aa: CASSLVRAVTDTQYF
CDR3nt: TGTGCCAGCAGCTTAGTCAGGGCTGTAACAGATACGCAGTATTTT

d_gene: TRBD1
abundance: -
j_gene: TRBJ2-2
v_gene: TRBV29-1
len: 13
CDR3aa: CSDRDRNTGELFF
CDR3nt: TGCAGCGACCGGGACAGAAACACCGGGGAGCTGTTTTTT

d_gene: TRBD2
abundance: -
j_gene: TRBJ2-1
v_gene: TRBV5-1
len: 16
CDR3aa: CASSKGLAGAYNEQFF
CDR3nt: TGCGCCAGCAGCAAGGGACTAGCGGGAGCCTACAATGAGCAGTTCTTC

d_gene: TRBD1
abundance: -
j_gene: TRBJ1-5
v_gene: TRBV6-1
len: 14
CDR3aa: CASRGTGGSQPQHF
CDR3nt: TGTGCCAGCAGGGGGACAGGGGGCAGCCAGCCCCAGCATTTT

d_gene: -
abundance: -
j_gene: TRBJ2-2
v_gene: TRBV2
len: 15
CDR3aa: CASRMTGTNTGELFF
CDR3nt: TGTGCCAGCCGGATGACCGGGACAAACACCGGGGAGCTGTTTTTT

d_gene: TRBD1
abundance: -
j_gene: TRBJ2-7
v_gene: TRBV11-3
len: 13
CDR3aa: CASSPRQGYEQYF
CDR3nt: TGTGCCAGCAGTCCCAGACAGGGCTACGAGCAGTACTTC

d_gene: -
abundance: few
j_gene: TRBJ1-2
v_gene: TRBV4-2
len: 13
CDR3aa: CASSQTGDYGYTF
CDR3nt: TGTGCCAGCAGCCAGACAGGAGACTATGGCTACACCTTC

d_gene: TRBD1
abundance: -
j_gene: TRBJ1-5
v_gene: TRBV2
len: 15
CDR3aa: CASSELGGRNQPQHF
CDR3nt: TGTGCCAGCAGTGAACTAGGGGGCCGCAATCAGCCCCAGCATTTT

d_gene: -
abundance: -
j_gene: TRBJ1-2
v_gene: TRBV3-1/TRBV3-2
len: 15
CDR3aa: CASSQSLQGNYGYTF
CDR3nt: TGTGCCAGCAGCCAATCTCTACAGGGAAACTATGGCTACACCTTC

d_gene: -
abundance: -
j_gene: TRBJ1-2
v_gene: TRBV5-4
len: 16
CDR3aa: CASSPLGGDSNYGYTF
CDR3nt: TGTGCCAGCAGCCCCTTAGGGGGAGATAGTAACTATGGCTACACCTTC

d_gene: -
abundance: -
j_gene: TRBJ2-3
v_gene: TRBV29-1
len: 13
CDR3aa: CSPLLYSGDTQYF
CDR3nt: TGCAGCCCCTTGTTGTATAGTGGTGATACGCAGTATTTT

d_gene: -
abundance: -
j_gene: TRBJ1-3
v_gene: TRBV6-1
len: 17
CDR3aa: CASSEGTYGFSGNTIYF
CDR3nt: TGTGCCAGCAGTGAAGGGACATACGGCTTCTCTGGAAACACCATATATTTT

d_gene: -
abundance: few
j_gene: TRBJ1-1
v_gene: TRBV3-1/TRBV3-2
len: 14
CDR3aa: CASSPSLANTEAFF
CDR3nt: TGTGCCAGCAGCCCCTCCCTGGCGAACACTGAAGCTTTCTTT

d_gene: -
abundance: -
j_gene: TRBJ1-2
v_gene: TRBV27
len: 14
CDR3aa: CASSLSQYNYGYTF
CDR3nt: TGTGCCAGCAGTTTAAGTCAGTATAACTATGGCTACACCTTC

d_gene: -
abundance: -
j_gene: TRBJ2-1
v_gene: TRBV7-3
len: 13
CDR3aa: CASSPSPEGEQFF
CDR3nt: TGTGCCAGCAGCCCCTCCCCGGAGGGTGAGCAGTTCTTC

d_gene: TRBD1
abundance: -
j_gene: TRBJ1-5
v_gene: TRBV28
len: 16
CDR3aa: CASRLMTGTGDQPQHF
CDR3nt: TGTGCCAGCAGACTGATGACCGGGACAGGGGACCAGCCCCAGCATTTT

d_gene: TRBD1
abundance: once
j_gene: TRBJ2-7
v_gene: TRBV6-6
len: 15
CDR3aa: CASRRTGTASYEQYF
CDR3nt: TGTGCCAGCAGACGAACCGGGACAGCTTCCTACGAGCAGTACTTC

d_gene: TRBD1
abundance: -
j_gene: TRBJ1-2
v_gene: TRBV6-5
len: 13
CDR3aa: CASSYAGTDGYTF
CDR3nt: TGTGCCAGCAGTTACGCTGGGACAGACGGCTACACCTTC

d_gene: -
abundance: -
j_gene: TRBJ2-7
v_gene: TRBV11-1
len: 15
CDR3aa: CASSLASGSSYEQYF
CDR3nt: TGTGCCAGCAGCTTAGCGTCGGGGTCCTCCTACGAGCAGTACTTC

d_gene: TRBD2
abundance: -
j_gene: TRBJ2-2
v_gene: TRBV6-5
len: 15
CDR3aa: CASNGLAGGGGELFF
CDR3nt: TGTGCCAGCAACGGACTAGCGGGGGGTGGCGGGGAGCTGTTTTTT

d_gene: TRBD2
abundance: -
j_gene: TRBJ2-7
v_gene: TRBV10-3
len: 14
CDR3aa: CAISETSGGYEQYF
CDR3nt: TGTGCCATCAGTGAGACTAGCGGGGGATACGAGCAGTACTTC

d_gene: TRBD2
abundance: -
j_gene: TRBJ2-3
v_gene: TRBV4-1
len: 16
CDR3aa: CASSQVGGGTTDTQYF
CDR3nt: TGCGCCAGCAGCCAAGTCGGGGGGGGCACCACAGATACGCAGTATTTT

d_gene: TRBD2
abundance: -
j_gene: TRBJ2-1
v_gene: TRBV7-6
len: 16
CDR3aa: CASSPRLAGDFDEQFF
CDR3nt: TGTGCCAGCAGCCCCCGACTAGCGGGGGATTTCGATGAGCAGTTCTTC

d_gene: -
abundance: -
j_gene: TRBJ2-5
v_gene: TRBV7-7
len: 15
CDR3aa: CASSLALSVVQTQYF
CDR3nt: TGTGCTAGCAGCTTAGCGCTGAGTGTGGTACAGACCCAGTACTTC

d_gene: -
abundance: -
j_gene: TRBJ2-2
v_gene: TRBV14
len: 17
CDR3aa: CASSRVSPGAYTGELFF
CDR3nt: TGTGCCAGCAGTCGAGTCTCGCCAGGGGCGTACACCGGGGAGCTGTTTTTT

d_gene: -
abundance: -
j_gene: TRBJ1-3
v_gene: TRBV3-1/TRBV3-2
len: 15
CDR3aa: CASSLQRGAGNTIYF
CDR3nt: TGTGCCAGCAGCCTCCAAAGGGGCGCTGGAAACACCATATATTTT

d_gene: -
abundance: -
j_gene: TRBJ2-2
v_gene: TRBV2
len: 14
CDR3aa: CASRRDRKTGELFF
CDR3nt: TGTGCCAGCAGGCGGGACAGAAAAACCGGGGAGCTGTTTTTT

d_gene: TRBD1
abundance: -
j_gene: TRBJ2-1
v_gene: TRBV6-5
len: 15
CDR3aa: CASSDLGGAYNEQFF
CDR3nt: TGTGCCAGCAGCGATCTAGGGGGCGCGTACAATGAGCAGTTCTTC

d_gene: -
abundance: -
j_gene: TRBJ2-1
v_gene: TRBV10-3
len: 12
CDR3aa: CAISGRNNEQFF
CDR3nt: TGTGCCATCAGTGGGAGGAACAATGAGCAGTTCTTC

d_gene: -
abundance: -
j_gene: TRBJ2-7
v_gene: TRBV5-1
len: 14
CDR3aa: CASSLAGQTYEQYF
CDR3nt: TGCGCCAGCAGCTTGGCCGGACAGACTTACGAGCAGTACTTC

d_gene: TRBD2
abundance: few
j_gene: TRBJ2-4
v_gene: TRBV19
len: 13
CDR3aa: CASSTGRAGIQYF
CDR3nt: TGTGCCAGTAGTACAGGGAGGGCGGGCATTCAGTACTTC

d_gene: TRBD2
abundance: -
j_gene: TRBJ2-5
v_gene: TRBV12-3/TRBV12-4
len: 13
CDR3aa: CASSLADIETQYF
CDR3nt: TGTGCCAGCAGCCTAGCGGACATAGAGACCCAGTACTTC

d_gene: -
abundance: -
j_gene: TRBJ2-3
v_gene: TRBV7-2
len: 13
CDR3aa: CASSLRLGDTQYF
CDR3nt: TGTGCCAGCAGCTTACGGCTAGGAGATACGCAGTATTTT

d_gene: TRBD2
abundance: once
j_gene: TRBJ2-5
v_gene: TRBV6-5
len: 15
CDR3aa: CASLLSSGRMETQYF
CDR3nt: TGTGCCAGTCTCCTTTCTAGCGGGAGGATGGAGACCCAGTACTTC

d_gene: -
abundance: -
j_gene: TRBJ1-1
v_gene: TRBV18
len: 13
CDR3aa: CASSPVTVTEAFF
CDR3nt: TGTGCCAGCTCACCGGTGACAGTCACTGAAGCTTTCTTT

d_gene: TRBD2
abundance: -
j_gene: TRBJ2-2
v_gene: TRBV3-1/TRBV3-2
len: 18
CDR3aa: CASSQVLGRALGVGELFF
CDR3nt: TGTGCCAGCAGCCAAGTTCTCGGGAGGGCCCTGGGGGTCGGGGAGCTGTTTTTT

d_gene: TRBD1
abundance: -
j_gene: TRBJ2-7
v_gene: TRBV27
len: 15
CDR3aa: CASSAYRGRVDEQYF
CDR3nt: TGTGCCAGCAGTGCTTACAGGGGGCGCGTCGACGAGCAGTACTTC

d_gene: TRBD1
abundance: -
j_gene: TRBJ1-5
v_gene: TRBV27
len: 14
CDR3aa: CASSLRQGSRPQHF
CDR3nt: TGTGCCAGCAGTTTACGACAGGGGTCGCGGCCCCAGCATTTT

d_gene: TRBD1
abundance: -
j_gene: TRBJ2-1
v_gene: TRBV7-2
len: 15
CDR3aa: CASSLDGTGYNEQFF
CDR3nt: TGTGCCAGCAGCTTAGATGGGACAGGTTACAATGAGCAGTTCTTC

d_gene: -
abundance: -
j_gene: TRBJ2-7
v_gene: TRBV5-4
len: 13
CDR3aa: CASSSVGAREQYF
CDR3nt: TGTGCCAGCAGCTCCGTAGGGGCCCGAGAGCAGTACTTC

d_gene: -
abundance: few
j_gene: TRBJ2-2
v_gene: TRBV6-5
len: 15
CDR3aa: CASSFGFSNTGELFF
CDR3nt: TGTGCCAGCAGTTTTGGCTTCTCGAACACCGGGGAGCTGTTTTTT

d_gene: -
abundance: -
j_gene: TRBJ2-1
v_gene: TRBV27
len: 18
CDR3aa: CASSLIGRGRYSYNEQFF
CDR3nt: TGTGCCAGCAGTTTAATCGGCAGGGGCCGATACTCCTACAATGAGCAGTTCTTC

d_gene: -
abundance: -
j_gene: TRBJ1-6
v_gene: TRBV4-2
len: 17
CDR3aa: CASSQAQGLAHFSPLHF
CDR3nt: TGTGCCAGCAGCCAAGCGCAGGGTTTAGCCCATTTTTCACCCCTCCACTTT